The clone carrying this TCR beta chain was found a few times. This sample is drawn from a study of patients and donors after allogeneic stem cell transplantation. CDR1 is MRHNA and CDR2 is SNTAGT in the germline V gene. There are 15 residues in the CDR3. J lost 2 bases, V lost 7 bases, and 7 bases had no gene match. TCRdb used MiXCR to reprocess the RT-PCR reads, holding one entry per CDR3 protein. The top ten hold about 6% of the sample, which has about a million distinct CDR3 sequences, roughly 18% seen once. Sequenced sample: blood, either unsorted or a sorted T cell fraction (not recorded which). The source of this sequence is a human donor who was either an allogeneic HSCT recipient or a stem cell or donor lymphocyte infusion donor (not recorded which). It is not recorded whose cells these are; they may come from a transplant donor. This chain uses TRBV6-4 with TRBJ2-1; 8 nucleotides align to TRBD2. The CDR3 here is CASNPSGFAYNEQFF. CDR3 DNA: TGTGCCAGCAATCCTAGCGGGTTTGCCTACAATGAGCAGTTCTTC.